This T cell receptor beta chain was profiled in a study of regulatory dendritic cells for organ transplantation. Findings and limits, study-wide: Naive T cells showed high diversity, memory cells less, memory CD8+ least. The authors noted considerable between-person heterogeneity in alloreactive memory CD8+ cells. Mature dendritic cells appeared to drive more memory CD8+ clonal expansion than regulatory ones.

TCRdb's copy holds only in-frame clones and misses some; the assay was immunoSEQ multiplex PCR. The sample lists about 28,000 clones; approximately 86% were seen once. In its sample, this clone was seen once. Its antigen is unidentified. Per germline, CDR1 MGHDK and CDR2 SYGVNS. The CDR3 totals 17 residues. The ends were cut back, 5 bases at V and 3 bases at J, with 21 bases in the middle. Memory T cells were CD45RO+, naive were CD45RA+, sorted by FACS. Sequences were obtained from naive CD8+ T cells from blood. Subset denoted: CD45RA+ naive T cells. The TCR sequence derives from a human donor in good health. The genes are TRBV25-1 and TRBJ2-3; possibly TRBD1 for D (6 bases). CDR3 in DNA: TGTGCCAGCAGTTCCCAGGAGCGTACAGGGTGGACAGATACGCAGTATTTT. This sequence encodes CASSSQERTGWTDTQYF. Drawing the rest from reference TRBV25-1 and TRBJ2-3, the complete variable domain is EADIYQTPRYLVIGTGKKITLECSQTMGHDKMYWYQQDPGMELHLIHYSYGVNSTEKGDLSSESTVSRIRTEHFPLTLESARPSHTSQYLCASSSQERTGWTDTQYFGPGTRLTVL.